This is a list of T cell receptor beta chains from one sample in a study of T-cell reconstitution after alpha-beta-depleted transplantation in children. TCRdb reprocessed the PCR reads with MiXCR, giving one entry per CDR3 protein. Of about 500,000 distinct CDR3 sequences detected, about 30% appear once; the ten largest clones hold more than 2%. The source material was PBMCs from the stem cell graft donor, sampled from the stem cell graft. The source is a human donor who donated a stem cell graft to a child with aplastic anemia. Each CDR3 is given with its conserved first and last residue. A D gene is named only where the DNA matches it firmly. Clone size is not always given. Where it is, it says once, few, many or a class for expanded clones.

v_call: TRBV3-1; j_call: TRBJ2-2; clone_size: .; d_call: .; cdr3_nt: TGTGCCAGCATTTCTGGGGGCCTTCTCACCACCGGGGAGCTGTTTTTT; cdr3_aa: CASISGGLLTTGELFF
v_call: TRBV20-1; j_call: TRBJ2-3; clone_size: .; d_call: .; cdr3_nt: TGCAGTGCTAGAGATGCGCTATGGTATACAGATACGCAGTATTTT; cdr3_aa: CSARDALWYTDTQYF
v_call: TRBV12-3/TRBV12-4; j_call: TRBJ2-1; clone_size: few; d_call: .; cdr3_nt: TGTGCCAGCAGTGTGTCGGACCACTACCTTGGCTCCTACAATGAGCAGTTCTTC; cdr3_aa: CASSVSDHYLGSYNEQFF
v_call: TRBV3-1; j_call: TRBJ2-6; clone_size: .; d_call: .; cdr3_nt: TGTGCCACCCTTTCTGGGGCCAACGTCCTGACTTTC; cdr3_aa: CATLSGANVLTF
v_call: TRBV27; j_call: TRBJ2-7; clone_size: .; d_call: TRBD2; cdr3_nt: TGTGCCAGCAGTCCGGAGAGCGGGGTCTTGGAGCAGTACTTC; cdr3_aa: CASSPESGVLEQYF
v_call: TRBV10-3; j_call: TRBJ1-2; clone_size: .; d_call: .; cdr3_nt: TGTGCCATCAGTGAGCTCCCGGGGGCGCTCCTTGGTACCTTC; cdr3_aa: CAISELPGALLGTF
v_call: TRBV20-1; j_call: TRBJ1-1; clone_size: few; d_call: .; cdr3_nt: TGCAGTGCCCTGACCAGCGTGAACACTGAAGCTTTCTTT; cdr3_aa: CSALTSVNTEAFF
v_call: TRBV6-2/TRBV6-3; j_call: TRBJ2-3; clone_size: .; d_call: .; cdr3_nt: TGTGCCAGCAGTTATAGCGCGACGGAGGATACGCAGTATTTT; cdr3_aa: CASSYSATEDTQYF
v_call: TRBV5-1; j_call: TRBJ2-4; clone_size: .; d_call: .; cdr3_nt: TGCGCCAGCAGCTTGGCCGAGGGGGGAAAAGCCAAAAACATTCAGTACTTC; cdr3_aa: CASSLAEGGKAKNIQYF
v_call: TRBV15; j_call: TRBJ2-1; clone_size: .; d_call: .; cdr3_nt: TGTGCCACCAGCACCGGGACTCCGAACTCCTACAATGAGCAGTTCTTC; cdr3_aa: CATSTGTPNSYNEQFF
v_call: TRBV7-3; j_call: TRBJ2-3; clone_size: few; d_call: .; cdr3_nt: TGTGCCAGCAGCTTCCGGACCGGGGCGGATACGCAGTATTTT; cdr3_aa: CASSFRTGADTQYF
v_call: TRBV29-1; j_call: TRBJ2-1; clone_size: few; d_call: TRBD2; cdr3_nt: TGCAGCGTTGTGACTAGCGCAATCAAGCAGTTCTTC; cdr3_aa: CSVVTSAIKQFF
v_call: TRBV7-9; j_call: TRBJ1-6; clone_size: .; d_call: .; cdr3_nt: TGTGCCAGCAGCTTAAAATCCTTAGTCGCGGATTCACCCCTCCACTTT; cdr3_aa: CASSLKSLVADSPLHF
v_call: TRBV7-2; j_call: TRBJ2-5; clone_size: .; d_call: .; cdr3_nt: TGTGCCAGCAGCTTATACGGGACAAAAGAGACCCAGTACTTC; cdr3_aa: CASSLYGTKETQYF
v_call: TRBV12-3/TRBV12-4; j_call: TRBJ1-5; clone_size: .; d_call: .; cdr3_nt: TGTGCCAGCAGTTGGGACACCAATCAGCCCCAGCATTTT; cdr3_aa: CASSWDTNQPQHF
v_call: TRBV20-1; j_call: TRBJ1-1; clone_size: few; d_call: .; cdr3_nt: TGCAGTGCTAGAATTGCGGGGGGTGCTGAAGCTTTCTTT; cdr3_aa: CSARIAGGAEAFF
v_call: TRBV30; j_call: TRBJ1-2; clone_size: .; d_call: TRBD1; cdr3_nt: TGTGCCTGGACCCGGACAGGATCGTCCCAATATGGCTACACCTTC; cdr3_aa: CAWTRTGSSQYGYTF
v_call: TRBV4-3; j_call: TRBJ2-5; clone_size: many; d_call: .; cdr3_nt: TGCGCCAGCAGCCAAGAAGGCTCCAGCGAAGAGACCCAGTACTTC; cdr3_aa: CASSQEGSSEETQYF
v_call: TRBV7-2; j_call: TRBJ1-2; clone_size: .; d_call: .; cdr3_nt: TGTGCCAGCAGCTACTTACAGGGAAGAGGCTACACCTTC; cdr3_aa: CASSYLQGRGYTF
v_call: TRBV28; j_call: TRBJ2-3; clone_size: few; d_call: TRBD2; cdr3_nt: TGTGCCAGCAGGGGACTAGCGAAAGGCACAGATACGCAGTATTTT; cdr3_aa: CASRGLAKGTDTQYF
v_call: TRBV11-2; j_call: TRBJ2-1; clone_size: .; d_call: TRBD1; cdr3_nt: TGTGCCAGCAGCTCGGTGGGGACAGGGTACAATGAGCAGTTCTTC; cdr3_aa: CASSSVGTGYNEQFF
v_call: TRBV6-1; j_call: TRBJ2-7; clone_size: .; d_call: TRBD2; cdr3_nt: TGTGCCAGCAGTGCGCGGCCTAGCGGGGCGTCCTACGAGCAGTACTTC; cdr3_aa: CASSARPSGASYEQYF
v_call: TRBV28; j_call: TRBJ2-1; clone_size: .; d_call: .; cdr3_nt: TGTGCCAGCAGCAACAGAGTATCGGGTGAGCAGTTCTTC; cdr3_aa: CASSNRVSGEQFF
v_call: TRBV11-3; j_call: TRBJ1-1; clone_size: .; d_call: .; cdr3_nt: TGTGCCAGCAGCTTAGGGTCCGGCGCTCCCACTGAAGCTTTCTTT; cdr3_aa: CASSLGSGAPTEAFF
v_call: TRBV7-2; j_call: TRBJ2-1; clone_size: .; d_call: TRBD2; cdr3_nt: TGTGCCAGCACCTCCTGGGAGGGCCCCGATGAGCAGTTCTTC; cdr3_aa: CASTSWEGPDEQFF
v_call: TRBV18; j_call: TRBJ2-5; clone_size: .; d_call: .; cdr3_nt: TGTGCCAGCTCACCGGGAGGAGGGTTCGAGACCCAGTACTTC; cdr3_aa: CASSPGGGFETQYF
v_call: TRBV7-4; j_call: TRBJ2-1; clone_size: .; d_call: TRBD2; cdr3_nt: TGTGCCAGCAGCTTTCCGGGACTAACGAACAATGAGCAGTTCTTC; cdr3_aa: CASSFPGLTNNEQFF
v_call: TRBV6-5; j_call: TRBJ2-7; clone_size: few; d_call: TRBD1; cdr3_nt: TGTGCCAGCAGTTACTCGTCTAACAGGGGCTACGAGCAGTACTTC; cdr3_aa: CASSYSSNRGYEQYF
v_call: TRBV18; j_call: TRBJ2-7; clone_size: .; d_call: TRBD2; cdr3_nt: TGTGCCAGCTCACCACCCAGCGGGGTGAGGGAGCAGTACTTC; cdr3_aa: CASSPPSGVREQYF
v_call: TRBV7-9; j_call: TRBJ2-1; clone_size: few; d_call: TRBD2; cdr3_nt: TGTGCCAGCAGCTTAGCAGGGACTAGCGGGACCGCGGGCTTC; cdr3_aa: CASSLAGTSGTAGF
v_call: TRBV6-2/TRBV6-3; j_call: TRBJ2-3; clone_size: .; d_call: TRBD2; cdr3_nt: TGTGCCAGCCGGAATCCGAGACTAGCGGGAGGGGCAGATACGCAGTATTTT; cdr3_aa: CASRNPRLAGGADTQYF
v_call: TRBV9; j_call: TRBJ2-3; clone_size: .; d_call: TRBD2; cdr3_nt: TGTGCCAGCAGCCCTAGAGGGGCGGGAGTAGATACGCAGTATTTT; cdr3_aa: CASSPRGAGVDTQYF
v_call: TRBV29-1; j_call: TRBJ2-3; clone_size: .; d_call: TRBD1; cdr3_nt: TGCAGCGTTCGCCCGGGACAGGTCACAGATACGCAGTATTTT; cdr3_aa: CSVRPGQVTDTQYF
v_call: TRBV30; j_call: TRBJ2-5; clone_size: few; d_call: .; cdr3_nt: TGTGCCTCGGGACTTTGGGACCGGGAGACCCAGTACTTC; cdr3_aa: CASGLWDRETQYF
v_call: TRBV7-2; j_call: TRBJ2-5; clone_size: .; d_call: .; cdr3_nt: TGTGCCGCAGGGGCAGAGACCCAGTACTTC; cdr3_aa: CAAGAETQYF
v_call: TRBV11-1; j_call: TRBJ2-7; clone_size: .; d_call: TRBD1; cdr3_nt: TGTGCCAGCAGCTTATCTCAGGGGGCCTCCGCCTTCGGCGAGCAGTACTTC; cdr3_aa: CASSLSQGASAFGEQYF
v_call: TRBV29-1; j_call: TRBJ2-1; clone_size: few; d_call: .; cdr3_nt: TGCAGCGTTGGTCTTCGAACCCCCACTGAGCAGTTCTTC; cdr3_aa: CSVGLRTPTEQFF
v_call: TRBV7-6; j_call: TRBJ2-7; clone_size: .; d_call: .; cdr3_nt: TGTGCCAGCAGCCCAACCATGCAGAGGAGCTCCTACGAGCAGTACTTC; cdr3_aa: CASSPTMQRSSYEQYF
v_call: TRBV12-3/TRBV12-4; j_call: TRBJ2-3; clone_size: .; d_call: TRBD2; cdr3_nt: TGTGCCAGCAGTCCGTTCGGACTAGCGGGGACAGATACGCAGTATTTT; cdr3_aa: CASSPFGLAGTDTQYF
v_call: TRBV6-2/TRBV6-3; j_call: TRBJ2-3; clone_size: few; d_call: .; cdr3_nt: TGTGCCAGCTACGAACGGGGGTCCACAGATACGCAGTATTTT; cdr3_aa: CASYERGSTDTQYF
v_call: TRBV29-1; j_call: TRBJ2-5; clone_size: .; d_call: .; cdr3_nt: TGCAGCGTTCTTATTACAGGAGGGGGAGAGACCCAGTACTTC; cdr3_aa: CSVLITGGGETQYF
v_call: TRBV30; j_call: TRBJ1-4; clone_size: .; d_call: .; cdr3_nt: TGTGCCTGGACCAGGGGAAGGCGCGGTGAAAAACTGTTTTTT; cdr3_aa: CAWTRGRRGEKLFF
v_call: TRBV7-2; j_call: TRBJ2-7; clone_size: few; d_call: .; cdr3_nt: TGTGCCAGCGGGTTCTACGAGCAGTACTTC; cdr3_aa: CASGFYEQYF
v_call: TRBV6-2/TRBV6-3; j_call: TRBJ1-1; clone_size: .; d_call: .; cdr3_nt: TGTGCCAGCAGTTATGGTTCACAGGGAATAGTCACTGAAGCTTTCTTT; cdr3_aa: CASSYGSQGIVTEAFF
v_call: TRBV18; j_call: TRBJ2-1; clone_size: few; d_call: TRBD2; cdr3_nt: TGTGCCAGCTCACCACCGGGCGGGGGGCGTTCCAATGAGCAGTTCTTC; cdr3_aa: CASSPPGGGRSNEQFF
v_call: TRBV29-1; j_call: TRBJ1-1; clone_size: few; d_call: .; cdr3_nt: TGCAGCGTCTTAGGGGACATACCGAACACTGAAGCTTTCTTT; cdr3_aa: CSVLGDIPNTEAFF
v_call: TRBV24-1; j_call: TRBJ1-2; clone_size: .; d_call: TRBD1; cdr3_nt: TGTGCCACCAGTGATTTGCGGGAGACAGGGGTCTATGGCTACACCTTC; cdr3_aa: CATSDLRETGVYGYTF
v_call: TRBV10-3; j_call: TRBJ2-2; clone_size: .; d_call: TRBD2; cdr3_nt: TGTGCCATCAGTGATTCGAAGTTGGGCGGGAGGCGGCGAACCGGGGAGCTGTTTTTT; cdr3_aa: CAISDSKLGGRRRTGELFF
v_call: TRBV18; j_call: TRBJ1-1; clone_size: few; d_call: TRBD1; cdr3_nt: TGTGCCAGCTCACGGACCAGGGGGGACACTGAAGCTTTCTTT; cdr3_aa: CASSRTRGDTEAFF
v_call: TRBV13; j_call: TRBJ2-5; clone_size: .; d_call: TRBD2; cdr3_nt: TGTGCCAGCAGCCGTACTAGCGGGAGACAAGAGACCCAGTACTTC; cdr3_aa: CASSRTSGRQETQYF
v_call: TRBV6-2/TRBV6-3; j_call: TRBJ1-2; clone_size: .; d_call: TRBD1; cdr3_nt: TGTGCCAGCAGTTCAGGGGGAAACTATGGCTACACCTTC; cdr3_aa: CASSSGGNYGYTF